Each of the 20 T cell receptor beta chains below was sequenced from the same sample in a study of radiation and T cells in renal cell carcinoma. The treatment here: 15 Gy SBRT to primary tumor, nephrectomy 4 weeks later. Produced via immunoSEQ multiplex PCR; TCRdb's table is partial and in-frame only. In the table there are about 16,000 clones, around 50% of which are singletons. This sample comprised tumor tissue, obtained from a patient whose treatment included radiotherapy and nephrectomy. These receptor sequences come from a woman aged 55-75 years with renal cell carcinoma.

The rearrangement joins TRBV14 to TRBJ2-5; D ambiguous. V dropped 1 base and J dropped 5 bases, with 11 bases sitting between them. The CDR3 runs to 14 residues. Germline CDR1 is SGHDN and CDR2 is FVKESK. The CDR3 nucleotides read TGTGCCAGCAGCCAAGTTCCGGGTGCGGAGACCCAGTACTTC. Translation: CASSQVPGAETQYF. The variable domain in full, completed from reference TRBV14 and TRBJ2-5, reads EAGVTQFPSHSVIEKGQTVTLRCDPISGHDNLYWYRRVMGKEIKFLLHFVKESKQDESGMPNNRFLAERTGGTYSTLKVQPAELEDSGVYFCASSQVPGAETQYFGPGTRLLVL.

The V gene is TRBV18, the J gene TRBJ1-2; perhaps TRBD1 as D (5 bases). The CDR3 runs 13 residues. V shed 3 bases and J shed 2 bases, with 7 bases lying between them. Germline values: CDR1 KGHSH, CDR2 LQKENI. Written as DNA, the CDR3 is TGTGCCAGCTCACCGACAGCGAACTATGGCTACACCTTC. Translation gives CASSPTANYGYTF.

The chain has TRBV7-2 and TRBJ2-4; TRBD1 aligns across 9 bases. Looked up from germline, CDR1 is SGHTA and CDR2 is FQGNSA. V shed 7 bases and J 8 bases; nucleotides not matched to a gene: 9. The CDR3 consists of 14 residues. In DNA form, the CDR3 reads TGTGCCAGCACCCTGGGGACAGGGCTAGACATTCAGTACTTC. Translating it yields CASTLGTGLDIQYF.

The chain uses TRBV4-2 and TRBJ1-5; D is perhaps TRBD1 (5 bases). The CDR3 has 15 residues. Trimming shortened V by 1 base and J by 2 bases, and 9 bases separated the two germline ends. Germline values: CDR1 LGHNA, CDR2 YNFKEQ. This CDR3 is CASSQGQGGNQPQHF. CDR3 nucleotide sequence: TGTGCCAGCAGCCAAGGTCAGGGTGGCAATCAGCCCCAGCATTTT.

The chain carries TRBV5-6 and TRBJ2-7; TRBD1 matches at 8 bases. The germline gives CDR1 SGHDT, CDR2 YYEEEE. The V gene end was trimmed by 0 bases and the J gene end by 0 bases; junction bases not matched to a gene: 5. The CDR3 is 16 amino acids. The CDR3 DNA reads TGTGCCAGCAGCTTGGGGGGGACAGGAAGCTCCTACGAGCAGTACTTC. This translates into CASSLGGTGSSYEQYF.

CDR3 sequence: CASSFGLFRTGRQAIQYF. CDR3 DNA: TGTGCCAGCAGTTTTGGACTCTTCCGGACAGGCAGACAAGCCATTCAGTACTTC. This chain joins TRBV28 and TRBJ2-4; 7 nucleotides line up with TRBD1. The ends lost 3 bases at V and 9 bases at J; junction bases unmatched: 20. Germline CDR1 MDHEN, CDR2 SYDVKM. The CDR3 length is 18 residues. Looking up the rest from reference TRBV28 and TRBJ2-4 gives the full variable domain: DVKVTQSSRYLVKRTGEKVFLECVQDMDHENMFWYRQDPGLGLRLIYFSYDVKMKEKGDIPEGYSVSREKKERFSLILESASTNQTSMYLCASSFGLFRTGRQAIQYFGAGTRLSVL.

The chain recombines TRBV19 with TRBJ1-5; D is ambiguous. The germline gives CDR1 LNHDA, CDR2 SQIVND (reference sequence). V lost 6 bases and J 3 bases, leaving 6 bases between the germline ends. This CDR3 is 12 amino acids long. The CDR3 region is CASSSLNQPQHF. In nucleotides, the CDR3 is TGTGCCAGTAGCAGTCTCAATCAGCCCCAGCATTTT.

The chain links TRBV5-6 to TRBJ2-3; TRBD2 matches 9 bases. The ends lost 4 bases at V and 3 bases at J; junction bases unmatched: 3. This CDR3 is built from 14 residues. Germline V gene sequence: CDR1 SGHDT, CDR2 YYEEEE. CDR3 residues: CASSGLAGTDTQYF. CDR3 nucleotides: TGTGCCAGCAGCGGGCTAGCGGGGACAGATACGCAGTATTTT.

The genes are TRBV15 and TRBJ2-3; 8 nucleotides match TRBD1. CDR3 length equals 16 residues. Unmatched junction bases numbered 4, after V lost 0 bases and J lost 2 bases. Germline V gives CDR1 LNHNV, CDR2 YYDKDF (reference sequence). For the CDR3, the DNA is TGTGCCACCAGCAGAGAACGACAGGGGATCACAGATACGCAGTATTTT. As protein: CATSRERQGITDTQYF.

The genes are TRBV6-5 and TRBJ1-4; D call uncertain. The V end lost 3 bases, the J end lost 7 bases, and 18 bases lay between the germline ends. The germline gives CDR1 MNHEY, CDR2 SVGAGI. This CDR3 is built from 16 residues. The CDR3 sequence is CASSYDGSGSFEKLFF. The DNA of the CDR3 is TGTGCCAGCAGTTATGACGGGAGCGGGAGCTTTGAAAAACTGTTTTTT.

The chain combines TRBV5-4 with TRBJ1-2; no clear D gene. CDR3 length: 13 amino acids. From germline, CDR1 is SGHNT and CDR2 YYREEE (reference sequence). The germline V and J ends were trimmed by 0 bases and 11 bases, with 14 bases remaining between them. The CDR3 DNA sequence: TGTGCCAGCAGCTTGGCAATGGAGGGTGTTTACACCTTC. This sequence encodes CASSLAMEGVYTF.

This sequence joins TRBV6-4 and TRBJ2-2, with unresolved D. CDR3 size: 15 residues. Germline V gene data show CDR1 as MRHNA and CDR2 as SNTAGT. Trimming took off 7 bases at V and 0 bases at J, with 12 bases between the two ends. The CDR3, as DNA: TGTGCCAGCAAGCCCACCTTCTCGAACACCGGGGAGCTGTTTTTT. Protein: CASKPTFSNTGELFF.

The rearrangement links TRBV6-1 to TRBJ2-7, with 9 bases identical to TRBD2. The germline CDR1 and CDR2 sequences are MNHNS and SASEGT. J was trimmed by 0 bases and V by 3 bases; bases with no gene match: 6. This CDR3 is built from 16 residues. In DNA, the CDR3 is TGTGCCAGCAGTGATGTTTATAGCGGGGGCTCCTACGAGCAGTACTTC. Its protein is CASSDVYSGGSYEQYF.

This chain's CDR3 is CASSRRDRTGNTIYF. The CDR3 DNA reads TGTGCCAGCAGTAGGCGGGACAGAACTGGAAACACCATATATTTT. The V call is TRBV6-5, the J call TRBJ1-3; 7 bases are shared with TRBD1. Germline CDR1 MNHEY, CDR2 SVGAGI. The CDR3 extends over 15 amino acids. J was trimmed by 2 bases and V by 5 bases; bases with no gene match: 6.

This clone has a handful of counts. V and J are TRBV2 and TRBJ1-5; D possibly corresponds to TRBD1 (6 bases). The germline V gene has CDR1 SNHLY and CDR2 FYNNEI. The CDR3 is 14 amino acids. The V end was cut by 7 bases, the J end by 4 bases, with 14 bases between. CDR3 nucleotide sequence: TGTGCCAGCAACCAAGGACAGTTTAATCAGCCCCAGCATTTT. Its protein product is CASNQGQFNQPQHF.

The rearrangement uses TRBV6-5 and TRBJ2-7; D remains ambiguous. The ends were cut back, 5 bases at V and 4 bases at J, with 9 bases in the middle. In germline, CDR1 is MNHEY, CDR2 SVGAGI. The CDR3 contains 12 residues. The CDR3 loop is CASSETGYEQYF. In DNA form, the CDR3 reads TGTGCCAGCAGTGAGACCGGGTACGAGCAGTACTTC.

The V call is TRBV19, the J call TRBJ2-7; D not resolved. There are 13 residues in the CDR3. CDR1 is LNHDA and CDR2 is SQIVND in the germline V gene (reference sequence). V was pared by 3 bases and J by 3 bases, with 9 bases between. Written as DNA, the CDR3 is TGTGCCAGTAGTATGAATCCGTACTACGAGCAGTACTTC. It encodes CASSMNPYYEQYF.

This rearrangement joins TRBV6-6 to TRBJ2-2; D possibly corresponds to TRBD1 (7 bases). CDR1 is MNHNY, CDR2 SVGAGI, per germline (reference sequence). Trimming cost V 5 bases and J 6 bases, with 16 bases left between them. The CDR3 totals 15 residues. The CDR3 sequence: CASSPGQGGSGELFF. In DNA form, the CDR3 reads TGTGCCAGCAGTCCCGGGCAGGGGGGATCCGGGGAGCTGTTTTTT.

The rearrangement uses TRBV29-1 and TRBJ2-7; D possibly corresponds to TRBD1 (6 bases). CDR1 SQVTM and CDR2 ANQGSEA come from the germline V gene. The germline V and J ends were trimmed by 6 bases and 2 bases, with 26 bases remaining between them. The length of the CDR3 is 17 residues. CDR3 sequence reads: CSVPVSPNRVDPYEQYF. CDR3 in DNA: TGCAGCGTCCCAGTCTCTCCGAACAGGGTCGACCCCTACGAGCAGTACTTC.

The chain links TRBV5-1 to TRBJ2-1; 12 bases are shared with TRBD2. CDR1 and CDR2 (germline): SGHRS, YFSETQ. The V and J ends lost 5 bases and 3 bases, in that order; junction bases with no gene match: 9. The length of the CDR3 is 17 residues. The CDR3 bases are TGCGCCAGCAGTTACCCGACTAGCGGGGGAAGCTACAATGAGCAGTTCTTC. Protein product: CASSYPTSGGSYNEQFF.